This T cell receptor beta chain was documented in a study of CD8 T cells in ankylosing spondylitis. General study points: There was reportedly significant enrichment of clones that were disease-linked in matched ankylosing spondylitis synovial fluid. Characteristic of ankylosing spondylitis blood, it appeared, was a TCR beta motif comprising several highly homologous variants. Past research had described some motif variants in reactive arthritis synovial fluid and blood.

This clonotype has just a few counts. Its antigen is still unknown. This CDR3 is built from 15 residues. Germline CDR1 reads LNHNV; CDR2 reads YYDKDF (reference sequence). V lost 3 bases, J lost 1 base, and 2 bases stayed unmatched. The TCR beta libraries were generated through quantitative 5'-RACE incorporating molecular barcodes. TCRdb independently ran MiXCR on the 5' RACE reads; one entry per CDR3 protein. Of 500,000 or so distinct CDR3 sequences listed, less than 6% were seen once; the top ten hold around 3.4%. The sequenced material came from blood, either unsorted or a sorted T cell fraction (not recorded which). This sequence originates from a male donor with ankylosing spondylitis. V usage is TRBV15 and J usage is TRBJ2-7; TRBD2 agrees at 11 bases. The CDR3 coding sequence is TGTGCCACCAGCAGGGTAGCGGGAGGGTCCTACGAGCAGTACTTC. This gives the protein CATSRVAGGSYEQYF.